This TCR beta chain was identified during a study of shared clonotypes between healthy human individuals (dated by TCRdb to about 2020). About the investigation overall: The cohort comprised a couple of women and a few men aged 18 to 49 years. Per donor, three plates each were used for CD4 naive and CD4 memory, two for CD8 naive, and one for CD8 memory. To estimate repertoire size and how much clonotypes are shared between individuals, the study performed deep sequencing of blood TCR repertoires from a few healthy adults. To increase sequencing depth and limit assay-specific biases, TCR repertoire library preparation and sequencing were carried out by different laboratories using diverse techniques. Between about 0.8 and 9 billion PBMCs per donor were obtained by leukapheresis. The investigation overall reported the following: Approximately 5% of naive CD4, 3.5% of naive CD8, approximately 2.2% of memory CD4, and 0.4% of memory CD8 clonotypes were shared across several donors. Based on pairwise subsampling, the degree of clonotype sharing among donors was expected to be affected by sequencing depth. Larger estimated clonotype richness was generally found for naive subsets than for memory subsets. Rarefaction of sorted-subset datasets indicated incomplete sequencing despite the large sequencing depth. Clonotypes shared by all four sorted-subset donors showed higher generation probabilities than non-shared clonotypes. Sampling was restricted to blood, and TCR repertoires in tissue are likely to differ from TCR repertoires in blood. The genetic and exposure-history diversity represented was limited by the small number of donors.

CD8 naive samples were obtained by positive selection for CCR7 among CD45RO-negative cells, yielding a CD45RA+CCR7+ population from which TemRA cells were excluded. Donors were healthy HIV-negative adults with no recently reported acute infections or vaccinations. Every donor was a Caucasian adult residing in Nashville, Tennessee, USA. Blood was collected by leukapheresis, and PBMCs were isolated by Ficoll-Histopaque density gradient centrifugation and then cryopreserved in liquid nitrogen vapor phase. Analytical flow cytometry was used to check the purity and quantity of each magnetically sorted T cell population. Genomic DNA was isolated from each sorted fraction and quantified by UV absorbance on a Nanodrop 2000c. As for this clone: The specificity of this receptor is unknown. One base away there is no much larger clone; base qualities are not given.

Using the deep immunoSEQ assay, multiplex PCR amplified TCR CDR3 regions from genomic DNA. Extracted genomic DNA from each cell subset was distributed evenly across all wells of several immunoSEQ 96-well plates, and each plate was treated as a replicate. For sorted subsets, approximately 210 ng of genomic DNA, equivalent to 30,000 or so T cell genomes, went into each replicate PCR. Purified libraries were quantified with a Qubit 3.0 fluorometer, sized on a Bioanalyzer 2100, and re-quantified with the KAPA Library Quantification kit. A separate single-read 150-cycle Illumina NextSeq 550 flow cell was used to sequence each immunoSEQ 96-well plate. The paper's data handling went like this. Because the immunoSEQ output held only junctional sequences and lacked quality scores, the filtering could not match the filtering applied to full-length reads. Sequences were annotated with PyIR, a Python wrapper for IgBLAST v1.9, and V/J genes and CDR3 were assigned using IMGT germline references. Reads were filtered out if the reads had weak V/J assignments (E-value above 1e-6), no CDR3, stop codons, out-of-frame junctions, or ambiguous translated residues. V3J clonotypes were defined as sequences sharing an identical inferred V gene, J gene, and CDR3 amino acid sequence. The percentage overlap between two repertoires was calculated by dividing the number of shared unique clonotypes by the size of the smaller repertoire. Three approaches were used to assess repertoire richness: RTK rarefaction, the Chao1 estimator, and Recon v2.1 estimates of unobserved clonotypes. Generation probabilities for all TCRbeta clonotypes obtained by the gDNA method from a few donors were computed using OLGA. TCRdb limited this immuneACCESS table to in-frame rearrangements with V and J called. A share of clones is missing; checked studies link under half to unresolved V genes, and the rest is unexplained. V and J calls and clone size are those listed in that table; D and trimming were worked out from the DNA. Present in this sample are some 2 million clones, just under 95% of which were seen just once. Of the sample, 1% to 1.5% falls within the top ten clones.

The germline V gene (reference sequence) specifies GTSNPN as CDR1 and SVGIG as CDR2. V is cut by 4 bases and J by 3 bases, and the space between the germline ends is 15 bases. The CDR3 sequence holds 14 residues, the cysteine and phenylalanine included. The retained sequence is limited to the CDR3, 42 bases, with the frame set at the first base. The clonotype comes from a man younger than 35 in good health. The V gene is TRBV30 and the J gene is TRBJ2-5, and the D gene may be TRBD2, 6 bases matching. The material sequenced was naive CD8+ T cells sorted from blood. Read against the paper, the sample's cell subset or site label means: CD45RA+CCR7+. The DNA reads TGTGCCTGGATCTGGGGACTGGGCGAAGAGACCCAGTACTTC. It specifies CAWIWGLGEETQYF.